This entry is about one TCR beta chain. Its antigen is currently unknown. The sample comes from a study of cytomegalovirus exposure and HLA in healthy donors. Study in general: The roughly 120 validation repertoires, a later analysis reported, used the same platform as the approximately 630 first-cohort repertoires.

The donors belonged to the 120-subject validation cohort, separate from the roughly 710-subject first cohort. Findings and caveats of the study: TCR clusters originating in the first cohort tended to co-occur in the roughly 120 validation repertoires, according to a later analysis. A list of approximately 160 TCR beta chains associated with cytomegalovirus was given.

Measured with immunoSEQ multiplex PCR; TCRdb has only the in-frame clones, and not every one. The repertoire holds some 340,000 clones, with 75% to 90% as singletons. This clonotype originated in a woman aged 25 to 39 in good health and CMV-seropositive. Source material: PBMCs.

CDR3 sequence reads: CASSLSQGVEAFF. CDR3 coding DNA: TGTGCCAGCAGTTTATCGCAGGGGGTTGAAGCTTTCTTT. The chain couples TRBV2 to TRBJ1-1; 7 positions agree with TRBD1. CDR1 and CDR2 from the germline V gene are SNHLY and FYNNEI. V was pared by 5 bases and J by 7 bases, with 7 bases of the junction left unmatched. This CDR3 spans 13 amino acids.